Listed here is a single T cell receptor (beta chain). The clone's antigen remains unknown. No much larger clone is present one base from it, and per-base qualities are unavailable. This entry is derived from a study of T cell changes during pregnancy in multiple sclerosis (dated by TCRdb to about 2019). Regarding the study in general: The study examined how the T cell repertoire changed over the course of pregnancy in women with multiple sclerosis.

The germline V gene (reference sequence) provides CDR1 LNHNV and CDR2 YYDKDF. CDR3 length: 13 amino acids, cysteine to phenylalanine. Only the CDR3 portion is preserved as DNA: 39 bases, with reading frame beginning at the first base. Trimming takes 4 bases from V and 2 bases from J, and the germline ends sit 9 bases apart. The protocol used for the library was the immunoSEQ multiplex PCR assay. In its TCRdb copy, this immuneACCESS table keeps in-frame sequences only and misses some clones. Where compared with another copy, unresolved V genes explain less than half of these, and the others have no known cause. In all, the sample holds tens of thousands of clones, and 85% to 95% of those were seen once. The leading ten clones occupy 2% to 3% of the sample.

The receptor was isolated from a female donor with multiple sclerosis, enrolled in a pregnancy study. The rearrangement combines TRBV15 with TRBJ2-7; a confident D gene designation cannot be given. Sequencing used CD8+ T cells from peripheral blood mononuclear cells, obtained in the third trimester of pregnancy. The CDR3 protein is CATSMQVTYEQYF. The bases read TGTGCCACCAGCATGCAGGTCACCTACGAGCAGTACTTC.